This T cell receptor beta chain was sequenced in a study of control samples from healthy donors and cancer patients. The protocol was immunoSEQ multiplex PCR, while the TCRdb copy is restricted to in-frame clones and leaves out a portion. The sample comprises fewer than 250,000 clones, about 89% of which are singletons, and approximately 1.8% rests with the top ten. The CDR3 extends over 15 amino acids. The junction had 7 bases not matched to a gene; V was cut back by 6 bases and J by 2 bases. CDR1 and CDR2 (germline): SNHLY, FYNNEI. The chain uses TRBV2 and TRBJ2-3; 8 bases match TRBD2. The origin of this receptor is a man aged 25 to 40 in good health. Material for sequencing was blood. CDR3 sequence: CASSSRGGNTDTQYF. CDR3 DNA sequence: TGTGCCAGCAGCTCTCGGGGGGGCAACACAGATACGCAGTATTTT.